This note documents a single T cell receptor (beta chain) sequence. The sample comes from a study of cytomegalovirus exposure and HLA in healthy donors. With 5 bases clipped from V and 4 bases from J, the junction kept 2 bases outside the gene matches. The CDR3 runs to 14 residues. Germline loops: CDR1 MNHNY, CDR2 SVGAGI (reference sequence). The PCR had 60 Vbeta and 13 Jbeta primers. Assay used: immunoSEQ multiplex PCR; TCRdb lists only in-frame clones, some missing. The data hold about 140,000 clones, with 80% observed a single time. V gene TRBV6-6 combines with J gene TRBJ1-5, with 10 bases matching TRBD1. The sequenced material came from PBMCs. The receptor was isolated from a woman aged 35 to 49 in good health and CMV-seronegative. As DNA, the CDR3 is TGTGCCAGCAGTGAGGGACAGGGGAATCAGCCCCAGCATTTT. Translating it yields CASSEGQGNQPQHF.